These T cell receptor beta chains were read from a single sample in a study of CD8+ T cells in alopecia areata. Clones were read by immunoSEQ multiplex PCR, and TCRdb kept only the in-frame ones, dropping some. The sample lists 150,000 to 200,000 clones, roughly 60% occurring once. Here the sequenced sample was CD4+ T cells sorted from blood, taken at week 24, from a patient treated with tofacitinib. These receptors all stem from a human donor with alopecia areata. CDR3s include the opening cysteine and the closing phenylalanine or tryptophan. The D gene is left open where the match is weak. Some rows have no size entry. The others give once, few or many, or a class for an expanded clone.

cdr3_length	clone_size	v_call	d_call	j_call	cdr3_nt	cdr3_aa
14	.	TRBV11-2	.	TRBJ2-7	TGTGCCAGCAGCTTCACAGGCGGCCCCTACGAGCAGTACTTC	CASSFTGGPYEQYF
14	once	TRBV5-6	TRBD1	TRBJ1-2	TGTGCCAGCAGGTTGGGACAGACATCCTATGGCTACACCTTC	CASRLGQTSYGYTF
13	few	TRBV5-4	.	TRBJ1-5	TGTGCCAGCAGCTTGGGCCTCAATCAGCCCCAGCATTTT	CASSLGLNQPQHF
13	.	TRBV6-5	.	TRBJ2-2	TGTGCCAGCAGTTCTGGACAGCCCGGGGAGCTGTTTTTT	CASSSGQPGELFF
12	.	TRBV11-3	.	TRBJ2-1	TGTGCCAGCAGCTTAGAGACACACGAGCAGTTCTTC	CASSLETHEQFF
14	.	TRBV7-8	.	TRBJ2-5	TGTGCCAGCAGCTTAGAAAGGGGAGAGGAGACCCAGTACTTC	CASSLERGEETQYF
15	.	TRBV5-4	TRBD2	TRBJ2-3	TGTGCCAGCAGCGCTAGCGGGGTCAGAACAGATACGCAGTATTTT	CASSASGVRTDTQYF
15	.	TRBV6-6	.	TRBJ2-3	TGTGCCAGCAGTTACGAGGATCCAGCGACAGATACGCAGTATTTT	CASSYEDPATDTQYF
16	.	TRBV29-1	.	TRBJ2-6	TGCAGCGTTGCGTCGTACGGGGGTCCTGGGACCAACGTCCTGACTTTC	CSVASYGGPGTNVLTF
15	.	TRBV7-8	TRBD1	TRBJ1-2	TGTGCCAGCAGCTTACTCTCCGGGACAGGATATGGCTACACCTTC	CASSLLSGTGYGYTF
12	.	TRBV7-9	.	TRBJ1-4	TGTGCCAGCAACCAAGGAGGGGACAAACTGTTTTTT	CASNQGGDKLFF
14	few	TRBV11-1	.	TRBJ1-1	TGTGCCAGCAGCTTAATGGGCAGTAACACTGAAGCTTTCTTT	CASSLMGSNTEAFF
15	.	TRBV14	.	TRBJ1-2	TGTGCCAGCAGCCAACAGGGGCGTCTCGACTATGGCTACACCTTC	CASSQQGRLDYGYTF
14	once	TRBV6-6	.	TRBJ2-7	TGTGCCAGCAGTTACTTTGGGGTCCCCTACGAGCAGTACTTC	CASSYFGVPYEQYF
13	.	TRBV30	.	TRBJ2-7	TGTGCCTGGAGTGTCGGTTGGGGCTACGAGCAGTACTTC	CAWSVGWGYEQYF
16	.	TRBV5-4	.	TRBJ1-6	TGTGCCAGCAGCGCGGGGACACCCGATTGGGATTCACCCCTCCACTTT	CASSAGTPDWDSPLHF
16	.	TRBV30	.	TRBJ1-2	TGTGCCTGGAGCCCCCGGAATAGGCCTCAGGGGTATGGCTACACCTTC	CAWSPRNRPQGYGYTF
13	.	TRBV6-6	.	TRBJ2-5	TGTGCCAGCAGTACGGGACTCCAAGAGACCCAGTACTTC	CASSTGLQETQYF
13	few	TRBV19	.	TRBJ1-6	TGTGCCTCGAAAGGACAAAATAATTCACCCCTCCACTTT	CASKGQNNSPLHF
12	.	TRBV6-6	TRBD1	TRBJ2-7	TGTGCCAGCAGTCCCGGACAGGGACAGCAGTACTTC	CASSPGQGQQYF
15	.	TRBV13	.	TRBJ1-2	TGTGCCAGCAGCTCCCGACTCGCGGCTAACTATGGCTACACCTTC	CASSSRLAANYGYTF
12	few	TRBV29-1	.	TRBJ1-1	TGCAGCGTACAACAGGGAGGCACTGAAGCTTTCTTT	CSVQQGGTEAFF
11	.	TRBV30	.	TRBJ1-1	TGTGCCTGGAGCAACGCCAATCTCGACAAATTT	CAWSNANLDKF
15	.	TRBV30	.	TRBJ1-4	TGTGCCTGGAGTCCTCAGGCAGTTGTGGGTGAAAAACTGTTTTTT	CAWSPQAVVGEKLFF
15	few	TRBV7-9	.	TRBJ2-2	TGTGCCAGCAGCTTATCCAGGGGTACAACCGGGGAGCTGTTTTTT	CASSLSRGTTGELFF
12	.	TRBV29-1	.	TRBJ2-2	TGCAGCGTCCGAACAGGAATCGGGGAGCTGTTTTTT	CSVRTGIGELFF
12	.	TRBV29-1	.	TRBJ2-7	TGCAGCGTTGTGGACACATCCTACGAGCAGTACTTC	CSVVDTSYEQYF
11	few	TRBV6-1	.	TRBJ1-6	TGTGCCAGCAGTCTAAATTCACCCCTCCACTTT	CASSLNSPLHF
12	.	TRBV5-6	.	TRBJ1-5	TGTGCCAGCAGCTTCGGAAATCAGCCCCAGCATTTT	CASSFGNQPQHF
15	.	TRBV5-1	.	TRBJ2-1	TGCGCCAGCAGCTCCCAGACGAGCTCCTACAATGAGCAGTTCTTC	CASSSQTSSYNEQFF
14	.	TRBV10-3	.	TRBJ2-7	TGTGCCATCAGTGAGTCAGGGGCAGTCTCCGAGCAGTACTTC	CAISESGAVSEQYF
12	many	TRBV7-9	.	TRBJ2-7	TGTGCCAGCAGCTTGCACGACTACGAGCAGTACTTC	CASSLHDYEQYF
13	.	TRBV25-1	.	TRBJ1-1	TGTGCCAGCACCGAGACCGCGAACACTGAAGCTTTCTTT	CASTETANTEAFF
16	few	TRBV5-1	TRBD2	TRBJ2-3	TGCGCCAGCAGCTTGGACCCGGGACTAGCAACAGATACGCAGTATTTT	CASSLDPGLATDTQYF
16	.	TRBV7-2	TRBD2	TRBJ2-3	TGTGCCAGCAGCTCTGGAGCGGGGGGGCTGGCAGATACGCAGTATTTT	CASSSGAGGLADTQYF
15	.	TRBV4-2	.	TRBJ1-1	TGTGCCAGCACCCCATTGGGGAAGACGTACACTGAAGCTTTCTTT	CASTPLGKTYTEAFF
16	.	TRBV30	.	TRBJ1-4	TGTGCCTGGACCGTGAGATTCCGGGACCTGGAGGAAAAACTGTTTTTT	CAWTVRFRDLEEKLFF
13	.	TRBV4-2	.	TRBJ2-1	TGTGCCAGCAGCCAAGATTTAGGGGATGAGCAGTTCTTC	CASSQDLGDEQFF
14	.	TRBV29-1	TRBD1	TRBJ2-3	TGCAGCGTTGGGACGACAGGGGGTGTAGATACGCAGTATTTT	CSVGTTGGVDTQYF
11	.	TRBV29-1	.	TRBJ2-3	TGCAGCGCACCGACGGGGGATACGCAGTATTTT	CSAPTGDTQYF
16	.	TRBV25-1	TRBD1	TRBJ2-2	TGTGCCAGCACCGGGACAGGGATACTGAACACCGGGGAGCTGTTTTTT	CASTGTGILNTGELFF
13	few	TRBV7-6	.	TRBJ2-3	TGTGCCAGCAGACCCACTAGCACAGATACGCAGTATTTT	CASRPTSTDTQYF
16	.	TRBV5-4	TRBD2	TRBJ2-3	TGTGCCAGCAGCGGTCGACTAGCGGGGGCCACAGATACGCAGTATTTT	CASSGRLAGATDTQYF
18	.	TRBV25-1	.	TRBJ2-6	TGTGCCAGCAGTGATAAGGTCGGCAGGGAGGCTGGGGCCAACGTCCTGACTTTC	CASSDKVGREAGANVLTF
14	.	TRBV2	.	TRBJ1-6	TGTGCCAGCATAGAAAACTCCTATAATTCACCCCTCCACTTT	CASIENSYNSPLHF
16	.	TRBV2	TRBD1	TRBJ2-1	TGTGCCAGCAGTGAGGACAGGGGATACTCCTACAATGAGCAGTTCTTC	CASSEDRGYSYNEQFF
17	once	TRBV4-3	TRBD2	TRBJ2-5	TGCGCCAGCAGCCTTACCCCGGGACTAGGGATTCAAGAGACCCAGTACTTC	CASSLTPGLGIQETQYF
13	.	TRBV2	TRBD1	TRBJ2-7	TGTGCCGGCCTGATGGACAGGGGCTACGAGCAGTACTTC	CAGLMDRGYEQYF
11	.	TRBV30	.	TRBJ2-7	TGTGCCTGGAGTGAGGCAGGGAGTACGTACTTC	CAWSEAGSTYF
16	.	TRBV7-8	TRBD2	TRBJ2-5	TGTGCCAGCAGCTTAACCGGGACTAGACCAACCGAGACCCAGTACTTC	CASSLTGTRPTETQYF
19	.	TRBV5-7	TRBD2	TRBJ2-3	TGTGCCAGCAGCTTGGCCGTATCTGGGGACTATACTTACACAGATACGCAGTATTTT	CASSLAVSGDYTYTDTQYF